This is a list of T cell receptor beta chains from one sample in a study of blood T cells in healthy people across ages. MiXCR, run by TCRdb on the 5' RACE reads, gives a single entry per CDR3 protein. Among 790,000 or so distinct CDR3 sequences listed, just over 55% were seen once. Sequencing was carried out using blood. Receptors were obtained from a man aged 40-50 years in good health. CDR3s include the opening cysteine and the closing phenylalanine or tryptophan. The order of the fields is clone size, V gene, D gene, J gene, CDR3 protein, CDR3 DNA. The D gene is left open where the match is weak. Size is stated for part of the rows, as once, few or many counts, or as a class when the clone is expanded.

abundance: .
v_gene: TRBV7-9
d_gene: .
j_gene: TRBJ1-4
CDR3aa: CASSLAATNEKLFF
CDR3nt: TGTGCCAGCAGCTTAGCCGCAACTAATGAAAAACTGTTTTTT

abundance: few
v_gene: TRBV6-5
d_gene: TRBD1
j_gene: TRBJ1-2
CDR3aa: CASSKDRVEGNYGYTF
CDR3nt: TGTGCCAGCAGCAAAGACAGGGTGGAGGGTAACTATGGCTACACCTTC

abundance: once
v_gene: TRBV7-2
d_gene: .
j_gene: TRBJ2-3
CDR3aa: CASSLAAPSVTDTQYF
CDR3nt: TGTGCCAGCAGCTTAGCGGCGCCTAGCGTAACAGATACGCAGTATTTT

abundance: .
v_gene: TRBV11-1
d_gene: .
j_gene: TRBJ2-5
CDR3aa: CASSGQFHGGGETQYF
CDR3nt: TGTGCCAGCAGCGGCCAGTTCCATGGGGGTGGAGAGACCCAGTACTTC

abundance: .
v_gene: TRBV29-1
d_gene: TRBD1
j_gene: TRBJ2-3
CDR3aa: CSVDGQGTDTQYF
CDR3nt: TGCAGCGTTGATGGACAGGGAACAGATACGCAGTATTTT

abundance: few
v_gene: TRBV7-9
d_gene: TRBD1
j_gene: TRBJ2-4
CDR3aa: CASSSGQTKNIQYF
CDR3nt: TGTGCCAGCAGCTCGGGACAGACCAAAAACATTCAGTACTTC

abundance: .
v_gene: TRBV9
d_gene: .
j_gene: TRBJ2-2
CDR3aa: CASSGGINTGELFF
CDR3nt: TGTGCCAGCAGCGGAGGGATTAACACCGGGGAGCTGTTTTTT

abundance: .
v_gene: TRBV7-2
d_gene: .
j_gene: TRBJ2-3
CDR3aa: CASSPSRGPTDTQYF
CDR3nt: TGTGCCAGCAGCCCAAGTCGGGGCCCCACAGATACGCAGTATTTT

abundance: .
v_gene: TRBV4-2
d_gene: TRBD2
j_gene: TRBJ2-7
CDR3aa: CASSPETSSLYEQYF
CDR3nt: TGTGCCAGCAGCCCCGAGACTAGCAGTCTCTACGAGCAGTACTTC

abundance: .
v_gene: TRBV11-2
d_gene: .
j_gene: TRBJ2-5
CDR3aa: CASSRLRSEEETQYF
CDR3nt: TGTGCCAGCAGCAGACTCCGGTCAGAAGAAGAGACCCAGTACTTC

abundance: .
v_gene: TRBV29-1
d_gene: .
j_gene: TRBJ1-4
CDR3aa: CSVDPGRPNEKLFF
CDR3nt: TGCAGCGTAGACCCGGGACGGCCCAATGAAAAACTGTTTTTT

abundance: few
v_gene: TRBV27
d_gene: TRBD1
j_gene: TRBJ2-1
CDR3aa: CASMTRDRGYNEQFF
CDR3nt: TGTGCCTCCATGACCAGGGACAGGGGTTACAATGAGCAGTTCTTC

abundance: .
v_gene: TRBV29-1
d_gene: .
j_gene: TRBJ2-2
CDR3aa: CSVEVGSGTGELFF
CDR3nt: TGCAGCGTTGAAGTTGGCTCGGGCACCGGGGAGCTGTTTTTT

abundance: .
v_gene: TRBV5-6
d_gene: TRBD2
j_gene: TRBJ2-1
CDR3aa: CASSLLAGVGGEQFF
CDR3nt: TGTGCCAGCAGCCTACTAGCGGGAGTGGGCGGTGAGCAGTTCTTC

abundance: .
v_gene: TRBV6-4
d_gene: .
j_gene: TRBJ2-6
CDR3aa: CASSRTGGAGANVLTF
CDR3nt: TGTGCCAGCAGTAGAACAGGAGGCGCTGGGGCCAACGTCCTGACTTTC

abundance: .
v_gene: TRBV25-1
d_gene: .
j_gene: TRBJ2-2
CDR3aa: CASRLFSTGELFF
CDR3nt: TGTGCCAGCAGACTTTTTAGTACCGGGGAGCTGTTTTTT

abundance: few
v_gene: TRBV7-2
d_gene: TRBD1
j_gene: TRBJ2-5
CDR3aa: CASSLGQGVQTQYF
CDR3nt: TGTGCCAGCAGCTTAGGACAGGGGGTGCAGACCCAGTACTTC

abundance: few
v_gene: TRBV7-2
d_gene: .
j_gene: TRBJ2-1
CDR3aa: CASASHEQFF
CDR3nt: TGTGCCAGCGCAAGCCATGAGCAGTTCTTC

abundance: few
v_gene: TRBV10-3
d_gene: TRBD2
j_gene: TRBJ2-1
CDR3aa: CATAGAPQVENEQFF
CDR3nt: TGTGCCACCGCGGGAGCCCCCCAAGTGGAAAATGAGCAGTTCTTC

abundance: few
v_gene: TRBV6-1
d_gene: .
j_gene: TRBJ2-1
CDR3aa: CASREDRTVEEFF
CDR3nt: TGTGCCAGCAGGGAGGATCGGACAGTTGAGGAGTTCTTC

abundance: .
v_gene: TRBV27
d_gene: .
j_gene: TRBJ1-3
CDR3aa: CASIGNGNTIYF
CDR3nt: TGTGCCAGCATAGGGAATGGAAACACCATATATTTT

abundance: .
v_gene: TRBV15
d_gene: .
j_gene: TRBJ1-5
CDR3aa: CATSSDRNQPQHF
CDR3nt: TGTGCCACCAGCAGCGACCGCAATCAGCCCCAGCATTTT

abundance: .
v_gene: TRBV7-2
d_gene: .
j_gene: TRBJ2-5
CDR3aa: CASSPLARGETQYF
CDR3nt: TGTGCCAGCAGCCCCCTAGCCCGAGGAGAGACCCAGTACTTC

abundance: .
v_gene: TRBV4-1
d_gene: .
j_gene: TRBJ2-7
CDR3aa: CASSHPAAVYEQYF
CDR3nt: TGCGCCAGCAGCCATCCCGCCGCCGTCTACGAGCAGTACTTC

abundance: many
v_gene: TRBV7-2
d_gene: TRBD1
j_gene: TRBJ2-7
CDR3aa: CASSPGGYEQYF
CDR3nt: TGTGCCAGCAGTCCAGGGGGCTACGAGCAGTACTTC

abundance: .
v_gene: TRBV29-1
d_gene: .
j_gene: TRBJ1-2
CDR3aa: CSAKDGNYGYTF
CDR3nt: TGCAGCGCGAAGGACGGGAACTATGGCTACACCTTC

abundance: .
v_gene: TRBV5-5
d_gene: .
j_gene: TRBJ1-2
CDR3aa: CASSQSEDRGYGYTF
CDR3nt: TGTGCCAGCAGCCAGAGTGAGGACAGAGGATATGGCTACACCTTC

abundance: .
v_gene: TRBV5-5
d_gene: TRBD2
j_gene: TRBJ2-7
CDR3aa: CASSLVSGHLSSYEQYF
CDR3nt: TGTGCCAGCAGCTTGGTTAGCGGGCATCTAAGCTCCTACGAGCAGTACTTC

abundance: few
v_gene: TRBV6-1
d_gene: .
j_gene: TRBJ1-5
CDR3aa: CASSTGNQPQHF
CDR3nt: TGTGCCAGCAGTACAGGCAATCAGCCCCAGCATTTT

abundance: few
v_gene: TRBV20-1
d_gene: .
j_gene: TRBJ2-1
CDR3aa: CSAPQWGGNRGYNEQFF
CDR3nt: TGCAGTGCACCTCAATGGGGAGGAAACAGGGGCTACAATGAGCAGTTCTTC

abundance: .
v_gene: TRBV29-1
d_gene: TRBD1
j_gene: TRBJ2-7
CDR3aa: CSVGPKGATYEQYF
CDR3nt: TGCAGCGTTGGGCCAAAGGGGGCTACCTACGAGCAGTACTTC

abundance: once
v_gene: TRBV20-1
d_gene: .
j_gene: TRBJ1-2
CDR3aa: CSASPGTDAYGYTF
CDR3nt: TGCAGTGCTTCCCCCGGGACCGACGCTTATGGCTACACCTTC